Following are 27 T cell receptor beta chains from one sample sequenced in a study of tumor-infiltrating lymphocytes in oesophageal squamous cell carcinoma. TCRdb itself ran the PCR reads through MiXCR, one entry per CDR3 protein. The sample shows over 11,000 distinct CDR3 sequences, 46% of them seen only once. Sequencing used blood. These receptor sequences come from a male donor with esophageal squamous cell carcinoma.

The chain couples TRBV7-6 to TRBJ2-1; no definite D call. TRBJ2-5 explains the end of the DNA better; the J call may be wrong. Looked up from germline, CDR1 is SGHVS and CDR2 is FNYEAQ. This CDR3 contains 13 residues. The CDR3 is CASSLSGIETQYF. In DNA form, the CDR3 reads TGTGCCAGCAGCTTATCAGGAATAGAGACCCAGTACTTC.

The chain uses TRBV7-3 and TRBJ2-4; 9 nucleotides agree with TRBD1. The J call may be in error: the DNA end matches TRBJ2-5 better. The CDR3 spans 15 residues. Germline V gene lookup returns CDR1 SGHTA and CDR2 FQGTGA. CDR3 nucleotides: TGTGCCAGCAGCGGCGACAGGGGGGGAATAGAGACCCAGTACTTC. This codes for CASSGDRGGIETQYF.

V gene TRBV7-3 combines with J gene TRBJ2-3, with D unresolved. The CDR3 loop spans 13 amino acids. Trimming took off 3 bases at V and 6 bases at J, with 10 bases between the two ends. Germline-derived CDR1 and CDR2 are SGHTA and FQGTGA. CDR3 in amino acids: CASSFSGSDTQYF. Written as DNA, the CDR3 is TGTGCCAGCAGCTTCAGTGGGTCGGATACGCAGTATTTT.

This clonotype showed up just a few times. This CDR3 reads CASSLGVWGSDYNEQFF. The CDR3 region has the DNA TGTGCCAGCAGCTTAGGAGTGTGGGGGAGTGACTACAATGAGCAGTTCTTC. The J gene is TRBJ2-1, the V gene TRBV7-9; the D call may be TRBD1 or TRBD2 (5 bases each). Per germline, CDR1 SEHNR and CDR2 FQNEAQ (reference sequence). The CDR3 is made up of 17 amino acids. V was clipped by 1 base and J by 3 bases, with 16 bases between them.

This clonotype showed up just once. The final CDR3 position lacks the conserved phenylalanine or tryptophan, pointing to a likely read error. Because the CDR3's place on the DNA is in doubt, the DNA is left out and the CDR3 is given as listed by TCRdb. The CDR3: CASSFGQGAVNSPLHFGN. The J gene is TRBJ2-5, the V gene TRBV11-2; the D segment call TRBD1 is taken from the table without a DNA check. The CDR3 sequence runs 18 residues, both termini included. Germline loops: CDR1 SGHAT, CDR2 FQNNGV.

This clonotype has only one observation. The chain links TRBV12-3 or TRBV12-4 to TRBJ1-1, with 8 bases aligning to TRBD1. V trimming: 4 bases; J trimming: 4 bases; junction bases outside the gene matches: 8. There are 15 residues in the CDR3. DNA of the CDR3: TGTGCCAGCAGTTCCGGACAGGGAGGCGTCACTGAAGCTTTCTTT. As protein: CASSSGQGGVTEAFF.

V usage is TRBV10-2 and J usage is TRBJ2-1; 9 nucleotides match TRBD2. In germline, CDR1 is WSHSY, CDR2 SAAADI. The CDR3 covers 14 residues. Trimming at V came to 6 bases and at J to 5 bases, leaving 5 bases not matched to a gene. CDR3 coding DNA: TGCGCCAGCAGGACTAGCGGAGCCAACAATGAGCAGTTCTTC. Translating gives CASRTSGANNEQFF.

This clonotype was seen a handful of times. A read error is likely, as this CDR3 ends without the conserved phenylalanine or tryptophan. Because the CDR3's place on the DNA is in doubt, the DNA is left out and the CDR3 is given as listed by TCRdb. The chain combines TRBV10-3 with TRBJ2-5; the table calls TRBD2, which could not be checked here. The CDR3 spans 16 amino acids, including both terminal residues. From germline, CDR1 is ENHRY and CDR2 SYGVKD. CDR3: CAINKAGPQAGYTFGS.

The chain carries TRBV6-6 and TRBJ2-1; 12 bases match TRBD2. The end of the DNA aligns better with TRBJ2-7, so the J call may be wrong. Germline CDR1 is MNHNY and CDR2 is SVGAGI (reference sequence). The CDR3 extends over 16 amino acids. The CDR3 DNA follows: TGTGCCAGCAGTTTGGCTAGCGGGAGGGCGGCCAATGAGCAGTACTTC. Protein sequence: CASSLASGRAANEQYF.

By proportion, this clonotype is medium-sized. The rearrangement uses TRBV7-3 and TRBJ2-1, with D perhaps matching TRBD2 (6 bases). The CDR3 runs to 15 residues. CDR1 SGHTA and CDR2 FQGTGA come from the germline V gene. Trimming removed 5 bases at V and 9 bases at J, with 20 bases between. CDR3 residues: CASSPFSRGGGEQFF. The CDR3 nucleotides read TGTGCCAGCAGCCCATTTTCGCGTGGGGGAGGTGAGCAGTTCTTC.

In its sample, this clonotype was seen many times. This CDR3 reads CASSQHSSYNSPLHF. CDR3 bases: TGTGCCAGCAGTCAGCACAGCTCCTATAATTCACCCCTCCACTTT. The V and J genes are TRBV12-3 or TRBV12-4 and TRBJ1-6; no firm D call. V gave up 5 bases and J gave up 0 bases, with 8 bases separating them. There are 15 residues in the CDR3.

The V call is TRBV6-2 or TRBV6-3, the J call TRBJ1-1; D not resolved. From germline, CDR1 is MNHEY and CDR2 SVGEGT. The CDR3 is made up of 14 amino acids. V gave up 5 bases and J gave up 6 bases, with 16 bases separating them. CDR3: CASSEPNPAAEAFF. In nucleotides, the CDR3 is TGTGCCAGCAGTGAACCGAACCCAGCCGCTGAAGCTTTCTTT.

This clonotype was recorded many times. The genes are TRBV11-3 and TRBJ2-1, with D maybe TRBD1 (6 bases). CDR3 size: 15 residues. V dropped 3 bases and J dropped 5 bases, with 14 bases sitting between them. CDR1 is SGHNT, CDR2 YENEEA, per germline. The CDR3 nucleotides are TGTGCCAGCAGCTTTTTTCAGGGGAGTGACAATGAGCAGTTCTTC. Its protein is CASSFFQGSDNEQFF.

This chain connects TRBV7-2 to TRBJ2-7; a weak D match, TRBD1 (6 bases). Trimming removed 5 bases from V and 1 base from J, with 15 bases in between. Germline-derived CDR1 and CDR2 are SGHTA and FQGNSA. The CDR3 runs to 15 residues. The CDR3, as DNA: TGTGCCAGCAGCACCAATACAGGGCTTTCCTACGAGCAGTACTTC. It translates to CASSTNTGLSYEQYF.

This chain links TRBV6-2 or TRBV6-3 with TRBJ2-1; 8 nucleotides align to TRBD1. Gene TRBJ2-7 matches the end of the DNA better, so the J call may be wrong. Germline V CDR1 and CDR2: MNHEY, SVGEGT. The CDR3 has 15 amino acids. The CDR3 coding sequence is TGTGCCAGCAGAAGACAGGGGAGATGGGCCTACGAGCAGTACTTC. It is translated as CASRRQGRWAYEQYF.

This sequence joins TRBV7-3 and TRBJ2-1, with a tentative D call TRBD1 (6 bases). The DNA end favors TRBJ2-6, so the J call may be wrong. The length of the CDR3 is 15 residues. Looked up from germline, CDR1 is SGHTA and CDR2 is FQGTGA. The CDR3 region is CASSSYRAGANVLTF. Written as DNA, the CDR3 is TGTGCCAGCAGCTCGTACAGGGCTGGGGCCAACGTCCTGACTTTC.

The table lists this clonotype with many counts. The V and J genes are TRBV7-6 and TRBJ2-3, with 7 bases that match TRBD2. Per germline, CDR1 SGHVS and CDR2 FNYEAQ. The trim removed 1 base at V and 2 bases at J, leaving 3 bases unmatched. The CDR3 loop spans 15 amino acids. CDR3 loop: CASSLGAGFTDTQYF. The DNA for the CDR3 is TGTGCCAGCAGCTTAGGAGCGGGGTTCACAGATACGCAGTATTTT.

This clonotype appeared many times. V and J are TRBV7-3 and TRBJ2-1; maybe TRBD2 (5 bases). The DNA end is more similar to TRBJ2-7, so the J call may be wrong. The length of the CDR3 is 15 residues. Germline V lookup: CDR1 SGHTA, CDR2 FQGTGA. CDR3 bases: TGTGCCAGCAGCCCTCAAATTAGCGAATACAATGAGCAGTACTTC. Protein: CASSPQISEYNEQYF.

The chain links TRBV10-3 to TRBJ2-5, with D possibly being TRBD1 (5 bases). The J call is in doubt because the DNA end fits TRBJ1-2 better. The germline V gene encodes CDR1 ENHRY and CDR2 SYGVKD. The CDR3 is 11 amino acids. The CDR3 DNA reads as TGTGCCATCAGTGAAGGGGCTGGCTACACCTTC. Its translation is CAISEGAGYTF.

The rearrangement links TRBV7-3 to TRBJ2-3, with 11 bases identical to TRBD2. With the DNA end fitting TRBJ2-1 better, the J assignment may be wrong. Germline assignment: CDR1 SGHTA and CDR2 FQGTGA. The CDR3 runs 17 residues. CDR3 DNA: TGTGCCAGCAGCGTCCCCACCACTAGCGGGGGTTCGGGTGAGCAGTTCTTC. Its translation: CASSVPTTSGGSGEQFF.

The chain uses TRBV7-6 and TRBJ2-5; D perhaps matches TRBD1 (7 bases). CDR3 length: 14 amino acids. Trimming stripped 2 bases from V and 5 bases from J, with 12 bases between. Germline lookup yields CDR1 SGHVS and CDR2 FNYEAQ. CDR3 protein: CASSLSAGGETQYF. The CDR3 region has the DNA TGTGCCAGCAGCTTATCGGCAGGGGGGGAGACCCAGTACTTC. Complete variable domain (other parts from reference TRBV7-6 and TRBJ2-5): GAGVSQSPRYKVTKRGQDVALRCDPISGHVSLYWYRQALGQGPEFLTYFNYEAQQDKSGLPNDRFSAERPEGSISTLTIQRTEQRDSAMYRCASSLSAGGETQYFGPGTRLLVL.

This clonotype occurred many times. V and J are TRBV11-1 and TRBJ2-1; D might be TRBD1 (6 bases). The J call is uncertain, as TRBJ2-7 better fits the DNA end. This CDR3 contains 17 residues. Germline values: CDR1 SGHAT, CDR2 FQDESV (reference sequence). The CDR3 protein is CASSLAWQGSSYNEQYF. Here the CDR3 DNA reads TGTGCCAGCAGCTTAGCGTGGCAGGGGAGCTCCTACAATGAGCAGTACTTC.

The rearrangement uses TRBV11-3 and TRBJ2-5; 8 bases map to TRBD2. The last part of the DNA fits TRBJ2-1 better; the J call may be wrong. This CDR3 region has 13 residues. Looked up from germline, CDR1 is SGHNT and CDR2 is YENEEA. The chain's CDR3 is CASSPGGAKEQFF. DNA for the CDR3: TGTGCCAGCAGCCCCGGGGGGGCCAAGGAGCAGTTCTTC.

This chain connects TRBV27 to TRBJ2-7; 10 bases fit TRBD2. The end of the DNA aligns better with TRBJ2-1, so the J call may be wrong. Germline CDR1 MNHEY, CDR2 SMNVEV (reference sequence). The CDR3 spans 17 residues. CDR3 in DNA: TGTGCCAGCAGTTCCCTAGCGGGAGTGGTGGGTAGGAATGAGCAGTTCTTC. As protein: CASSSLAGVVGRNEQFF.

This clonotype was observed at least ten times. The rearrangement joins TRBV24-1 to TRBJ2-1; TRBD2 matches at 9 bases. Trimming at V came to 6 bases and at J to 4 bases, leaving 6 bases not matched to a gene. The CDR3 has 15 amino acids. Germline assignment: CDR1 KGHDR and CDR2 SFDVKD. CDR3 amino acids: CATSNSGGSYNEQFF. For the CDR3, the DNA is TGTGCCACCAGTAATAGCGGGGGCTCTTACAATGAGCAGTTCTTC.

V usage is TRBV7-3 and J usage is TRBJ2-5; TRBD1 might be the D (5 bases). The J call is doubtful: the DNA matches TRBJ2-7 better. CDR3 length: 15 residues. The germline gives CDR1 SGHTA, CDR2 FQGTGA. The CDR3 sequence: CASSLRKGPAYEQYF. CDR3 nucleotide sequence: TGTGCCAGCAGCCTAAGGAAGGGGCCCGCCTACGAGCAGTACTTC.

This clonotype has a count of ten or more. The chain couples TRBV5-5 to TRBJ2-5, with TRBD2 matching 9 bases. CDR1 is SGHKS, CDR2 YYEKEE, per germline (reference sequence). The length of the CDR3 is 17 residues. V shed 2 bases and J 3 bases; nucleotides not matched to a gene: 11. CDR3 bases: TGTGCCAGCAGCTTTTCGGGCCAGACTAGCGGAGAAGAGACCCAGTACTTC. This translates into CASSFSGQTSGEETQYF.